This TCR beta chain was retrieved from a study of regulatory dendritic cells for organ transplantation. About the research overall: Regulatory dendritic cells came from monocytes given vitamin D3 and IL-10.

The study, taken as a whole, reports: Alloreactive memory CD8+ T cell pools varied considerably between individuals. Memory CD8+ T cells were the most oligoclonal; naive cells were highly diverse.

On this clone itself: The antigen is not known.

Clones were sequenced by immunoSEQ multiplex PCR, and TCRdb holds only the in-frame ones, with some missing. The top ten hold nearly 0.7% of the sample, which has about 21,000 clones, over 75% seen once. Allogeneic regulatory or mature dendritic cells were co-cultured for about 5 days with CFSE-labeled sorted T cells at 1:10. FACS sorted CD4+ or CD8+ T cells into CD45RA+ naive and CD45RO+ memory. The CDR3 has 15 residues. Germline V gene data show CDR1 as WNHNN and CDR2 as SYGVQD (reference sequence). Trimming removed 0 bases at V and 3 bases at J, with 10 bases between. The V call is TRBV10-1, the J call TRBJ2-3; D might be TRBD2 (6 bases). Sequenced sample: naive CD4+ T cells from blood cultured with regulatory dendritic cells. Subset given: CD45RA+ naive T cells. This receptor was identified in a human donor in good health. CDR3 loop: CASSESGGNTDTQYF. The CDR3 DNA follows: TGCGCCAGCAGTGAGTCGGGGGGTAATACAGATACGCAGTATTTT.